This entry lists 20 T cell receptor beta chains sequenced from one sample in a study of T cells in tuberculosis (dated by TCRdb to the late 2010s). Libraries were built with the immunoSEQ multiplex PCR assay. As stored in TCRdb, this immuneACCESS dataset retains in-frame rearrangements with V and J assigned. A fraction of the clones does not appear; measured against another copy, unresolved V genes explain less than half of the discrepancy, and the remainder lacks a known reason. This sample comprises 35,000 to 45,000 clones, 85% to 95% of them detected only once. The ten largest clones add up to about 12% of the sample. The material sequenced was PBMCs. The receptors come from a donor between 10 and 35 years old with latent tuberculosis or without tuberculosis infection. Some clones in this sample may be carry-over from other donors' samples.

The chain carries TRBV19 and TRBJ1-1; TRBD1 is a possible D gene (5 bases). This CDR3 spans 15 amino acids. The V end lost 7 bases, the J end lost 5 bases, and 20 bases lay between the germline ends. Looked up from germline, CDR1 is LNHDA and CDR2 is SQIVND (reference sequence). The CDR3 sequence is CASINSLGGGTEAFF. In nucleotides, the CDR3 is TGTGCCAGTATCAATTCGTTGGGTGGGGGGACTGAAGCTTTCTTT.

This CDR3 reads CASSHSGTGVPKQPYEQYF. The CDR3 DNA follows: TGTGCCAGCAGCCATTCCGGGACAGGGGTCCCGAAACAACCCTACGAGCAGTACTTC. This chain links TRBV14 with TRBJ2-7; 10 bases are a match to TRBD1. This CDR3 comprises 19 residues. The germline V gene has CDR1 SGHDN and CDR2 FVKESK. The J segment lost 2 bases and the V segment lost 3 bases, leaving 16 bases of the junction unmatched.

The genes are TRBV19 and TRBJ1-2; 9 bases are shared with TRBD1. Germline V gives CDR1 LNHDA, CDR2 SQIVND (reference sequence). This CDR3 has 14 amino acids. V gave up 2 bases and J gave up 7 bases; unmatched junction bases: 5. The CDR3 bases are TGTGCCAGTAGTATACGGGGACAGGGTGGTGGCTACACCTTC. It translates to CASSIRGQGGGYTF.

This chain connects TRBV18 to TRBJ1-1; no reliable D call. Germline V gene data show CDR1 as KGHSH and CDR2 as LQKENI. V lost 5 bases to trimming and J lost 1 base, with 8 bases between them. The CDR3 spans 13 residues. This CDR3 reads CASSESGNTEAFF. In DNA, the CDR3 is TGTGCCAGCTCAGAATCGGGGAACACTGAAGCTTTCTTT.

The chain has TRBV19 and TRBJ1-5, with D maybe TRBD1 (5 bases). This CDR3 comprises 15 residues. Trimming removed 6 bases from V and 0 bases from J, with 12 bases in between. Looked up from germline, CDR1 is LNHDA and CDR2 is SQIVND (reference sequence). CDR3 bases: TGTGCCAGTAGGGGCAGGGAAGTTAGCAATCAGCCCCAGCATTTT. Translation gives CASRGREVSNQPQHF.

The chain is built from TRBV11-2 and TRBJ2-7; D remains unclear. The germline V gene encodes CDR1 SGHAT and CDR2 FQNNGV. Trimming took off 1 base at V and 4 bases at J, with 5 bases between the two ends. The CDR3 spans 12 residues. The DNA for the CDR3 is TGTGCCAGCAGCTTAGCTCTTTACGAGCAGTACTTC. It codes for CASSLALYEQYF.

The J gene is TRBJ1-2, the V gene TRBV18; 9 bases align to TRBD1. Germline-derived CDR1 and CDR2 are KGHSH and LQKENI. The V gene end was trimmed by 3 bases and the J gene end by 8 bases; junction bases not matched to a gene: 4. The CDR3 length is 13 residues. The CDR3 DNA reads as TGTGCCAGCTCACCCGGGACAGGGAACGGCTACACCTTC. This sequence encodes CASSPGTGNGYTF.

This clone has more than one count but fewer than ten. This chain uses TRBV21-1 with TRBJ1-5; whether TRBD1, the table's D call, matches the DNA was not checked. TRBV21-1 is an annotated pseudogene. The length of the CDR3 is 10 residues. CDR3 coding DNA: TGTGCCAGCAGAACACAGCCCCAGCATTTT. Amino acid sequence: CASRTQPQHF.

CDR3 nucleotides: TGTGCCATCAGTGAGTCGACAGGGAGGCCCTACGAGCAGTACTTC. Residues: CAISESTGRPYEQYF. The V and J genes are TRBV10-3 and TRBJ2-7; D perhaps matches TRBD1 (7 bases). Trimming took 0 bases from V and 2 from J, leaving 11 bases between them. CDR3 length: 15 residues. In germline, CDR1 is ENHRY, CDR2 SYGVKD.

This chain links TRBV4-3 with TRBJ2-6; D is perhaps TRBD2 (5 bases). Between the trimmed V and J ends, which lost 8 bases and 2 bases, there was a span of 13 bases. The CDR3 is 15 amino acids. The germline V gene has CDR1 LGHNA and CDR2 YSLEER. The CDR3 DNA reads TGCGCCAGCGGGGAGTACTCTACTGGGGCCAACGTCCTGACTTTC. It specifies CASGEYSTGANVLTF.

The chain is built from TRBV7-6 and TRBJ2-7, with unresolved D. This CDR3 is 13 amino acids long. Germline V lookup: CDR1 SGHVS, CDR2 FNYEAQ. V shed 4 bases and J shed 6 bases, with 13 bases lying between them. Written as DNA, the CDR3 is TGTGCCAGCAGCTCTAACCCCCTAGGCGAGCAGTACGTC. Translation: CASSSNPLGEQYV.

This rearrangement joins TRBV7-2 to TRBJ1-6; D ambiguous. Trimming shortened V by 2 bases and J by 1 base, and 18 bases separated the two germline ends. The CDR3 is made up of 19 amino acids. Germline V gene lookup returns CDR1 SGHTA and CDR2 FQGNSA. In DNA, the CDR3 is TGTGCCAGCAGCTTATTCAAAGTCAGAAGCGCGTCCTATAATTCACCCCTCCACTTT. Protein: CASSLFKVRSASYNSPLHF.

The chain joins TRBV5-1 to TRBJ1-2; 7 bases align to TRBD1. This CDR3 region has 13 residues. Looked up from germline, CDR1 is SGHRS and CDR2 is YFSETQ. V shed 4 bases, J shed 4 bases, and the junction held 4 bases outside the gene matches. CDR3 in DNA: TGCGCCAGCAGCACGGGGACAGTCTATGGCTACACCTTC. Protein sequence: CASSTGTVYGYTF.

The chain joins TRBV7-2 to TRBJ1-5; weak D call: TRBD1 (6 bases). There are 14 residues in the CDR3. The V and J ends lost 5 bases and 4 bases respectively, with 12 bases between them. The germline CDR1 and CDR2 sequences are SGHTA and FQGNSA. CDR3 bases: TGTGCCAGCAGCATACAGGGTTGGAATCAGCCCCAGCATTTT. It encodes CASSIQGWNQPQHF.

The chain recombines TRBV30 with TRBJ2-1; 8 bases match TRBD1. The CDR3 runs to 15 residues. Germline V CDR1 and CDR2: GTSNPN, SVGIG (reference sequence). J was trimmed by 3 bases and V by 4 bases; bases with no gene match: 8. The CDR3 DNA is TGTGCCTGGATGGGCGCGGGGACAGGCTACAATGAGCAGTTCTTC. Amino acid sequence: CAWMGAGTGYNEQFF. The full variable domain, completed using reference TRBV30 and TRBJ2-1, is SQTIHQWPATLVQPVGSPLSLECTVEGTSNPNLYWYRQAAGRGLQLLFYSVGIGQISSEVPQNLSASRPQDRQFILSSKKLLLSDSGFYLCAWMGAGTGYNEQFFGPGTRLTVL.

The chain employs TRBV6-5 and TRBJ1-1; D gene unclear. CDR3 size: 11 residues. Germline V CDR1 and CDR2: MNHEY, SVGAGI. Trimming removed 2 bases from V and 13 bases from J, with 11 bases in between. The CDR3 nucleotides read TGTGCCAGCAGTTACGGGAGGTTGGTTTTCTTT. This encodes CASSYGRLVFF.

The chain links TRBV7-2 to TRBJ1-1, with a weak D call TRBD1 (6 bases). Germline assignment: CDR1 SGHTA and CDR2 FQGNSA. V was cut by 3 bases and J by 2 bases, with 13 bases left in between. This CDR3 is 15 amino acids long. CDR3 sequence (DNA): TGTGCCAGCAGCTTCTCCGGGACAAGCAACACTGAAGCTTTCTTT. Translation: CASSFSGTSNTEAFF.

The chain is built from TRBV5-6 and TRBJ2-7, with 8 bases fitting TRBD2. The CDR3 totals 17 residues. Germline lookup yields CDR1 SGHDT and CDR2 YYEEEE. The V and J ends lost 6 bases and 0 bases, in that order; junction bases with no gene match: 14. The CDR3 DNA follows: TGTGCCAGCAACCGAGCTACTAGCGGATGGAACTCCTACGAGCAGTACGTC. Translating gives CASNRATSGWNSYEQYV.

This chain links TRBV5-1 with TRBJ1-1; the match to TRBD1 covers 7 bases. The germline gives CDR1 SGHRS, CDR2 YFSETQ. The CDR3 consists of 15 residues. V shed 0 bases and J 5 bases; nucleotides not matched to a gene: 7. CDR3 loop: CASSLETGKGTEAFF. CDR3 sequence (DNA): TGCGCCAGCAGCTTGGAGACAGGGAAGGGGACTGAAGCTTTCTTT.

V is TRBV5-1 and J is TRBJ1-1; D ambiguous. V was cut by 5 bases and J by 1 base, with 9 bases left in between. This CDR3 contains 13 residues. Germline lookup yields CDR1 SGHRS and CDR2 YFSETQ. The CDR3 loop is CASRPTQNTEAFF. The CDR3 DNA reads TGCGCCAGCAGACCCACACAGAACACTGAAGCTTTCTTT.